This is a list of T cell receptor beta chains from one sample in a study of T cells in Graves' hyperthyroidism and ophthalmopathy. TCRdb called the multiplex PCR reads again in MiXCR, with one record for every CDR3 protein. Of fewer than 650,000 distinct CDR3 sequences in the sample, 46% were seen once. Material for sequencing was peripheral blood or thyroid tissue (not recorded which). The receptor set was obtained from an adult woman with Graves' disease, either hyperthyroidism or ophthalmopathy (not recorded which). CDR3s include the opening cysteine and the closing phenylalanine or tryptophan. D genes are given only for firm matches. Only part of the rows carry a size: once, few, many, or a class if the clone is expanded.

j_gene: TRBJ2-5; v_gene: TRBV10-2; d_gene: -; len: 14; abundance: few; CDR3aa: CASSYPTSREAQYF; CDR3nt: TGTGCCAGCAGTTACCCCACTAGCCGAGAGGCCCAGTACTTC
j_gene: TRBJ2-2; v_gene: TRBV24-1; d_gene: -; len: 15; abundance: many; CDR3aa: CATSPGIANTGELFF; CDR3nt: TGTGCCACGAGCCCCGGAATAGCGAACACCGGGGAGCTGTTTTTT
j_gene: TRBJ2-5; v_gene: TRBV19; d_gene: -; len: 13; abundance: -; CDR3aa: CASSIDRRAEKYF; CDR3nt: TGTGCCAGTAGTATAGATAGGCGAGCGGAAAAGTACTTC
j_gene: TRBJ2-7; v_gene: TRBV28; d_gene: TRBD2; len: 12; abundance: -; CDR3aa: CASSWRGSEQYF; CDR3nt: TGTGCCAGCAGTTGGCGGGGGAGCGAGCAGTACTTC
j_gene: TRBJ2-5; v_gene: TRBV19; d_gene: -; len: 15; abundance: many; CDR3aa: CASSRRNIPQETQYF; CDR3nt: TGTGCCAGTAGCCGCCGGAATATACCACAAGAGACCCAGTACTTC
j_gene: TRBJ1-5; v_gene: TRBV20-1; d_gene: -; len: 13; abundance: many; CDR3aa: CSARAAVDQPQHF; CDR3nt: TGCAGTGCTAGAGCGGCAGTGGATCAGCCCCAGCATTTT
j_gene: TRBJ2-2; v_gene: TRBV9; d_gene: -; len: 15; abundance: many; CDR3aa: CASSLEGVNTGELFF; CDR3nt: TGTGCCAGCAGCCTGGAGGGGGTAAACACCGGGGAGCTGTTTTTT
j_gene: TRBJ1-1; v_gene: TRBV12-3/TRBV12-4; d_gene: -; len: 12; abundance: -; CDR3aa: CASSPGGREAFF; CDR3nt: TGTGCCAGCAGCCCCGGGGGGAGGGAAGCTTTCTTT
j_gene: TRBJ1-5; v_gene: TRBV12-3/TRBV12-4; d_gene: -; len: 12; abundance: many; CDR3aa: CASSPPSQPQHF; CDR3nt: TGTGCCAGCAGCCCCCCCAGTCAGCCCCAGCATTTT
j_gene: TRBJ2-7; v_gene: TRBV19; d_gene: -; len: 15; abundance: -; CDR3aa: CASSITPTRVHEQYF; CDR3nt: TGTGCCAGTAGTATAACCCCCACACGGGTCCACGAGCAGTACTTC
j_gene: TRBJ2-5; v_gene: TRBV24-1; d_gene: TRBD2; len: 15; abundance: many; CDR3aa: CATGGLAGVQETQYF; CDR3nt: TGTGCCACCGGGGGACTAGCGGGAGTCCAAGAGACCCAGTACTTC
j_gene: TRBJ1-2; v_gene: TRBV10-3; d_gene: TRBD1; len: 16; abundance: -; CDR3aa: CAIRQGAGGSTKGYTF; CDR3nt: TGTGCCATCAGACAGGGGGCTGGGGGGTCCACAAAGGGCTACACCTTC
j_gene: TRBJ1-6; v_gene: TRBV6-2/TRBV6-3; d_gene: TRBD1; len: 11; abundance: few; CDR3aa: CASSYRDSIHF; CDR3nt: TGTGCCAGCAGTTACCGGGACAGCATCCACTTT
j_gene: TRBJ2-6; v_gene: TRBV19; d_gene: -; len: 16; abundance: many; CDR3aa: CASSIRDPSGANVLTF; CDR3nt: TGTGCCAGTAGTATACGGGACCCCTCTGGGGCCAACGTCCTGACTTTC
j_gene: TRBJ1-4; v_gene: TRBV25-1; d_gene: -; len: 11; abundance: -; CDR3aa: CASIHNEKLFF; CDR3nt: TGTGCCAGCATCCATAATGAAAAACTGTTTTTT
j_gene: TRBJ2-2; v_gene: TRBV5-5; d_gene: -; len: 15; abundance: few; CDR3aa: CASSLRGMNTGELFF; CDR3nt: TGTGCCAGCAGCTTGAGAGGGATGAACACCGGGGAGCTGTTTTTT
j_gene: TRBJ1-2; v_gene: TRBV2; d_gene: TRBD1; len: 16; abundance: many; CDR3aa: CASSEFTGGSNYGYTF; CDR3nt: TGTGCCAGCAGTGAATTTACAGGGGGATCAAACTATGGCTACACCTTC
j_gene: TRBJ2-5; v_gene: TRBV11-1; d_gene: TRBD2; len: 17; abundance: -; CDR3aa: CASSLGPGASGQETQYF; CDR3nt: TGTGCCAGCAGCTTAGGGCCCGGGGCTAGCGGACAAGAGACCCAGTACTTC
j_gene: TRBJ1-3; v_gene: TRBV7-8; d_gene: -; len: 16; abundance: -; CDR3aa: CASSLAQLSSGNTIYF; CDR3nt: TGTGCCAGCAGCTTAGCCCAGCTGAGCTCTGGAAACACCATATATTTT
j_gene: TRBJ2-5; v_gene: TRBV7-9; d_gene: -; len: 13; abundance: -; CDR3aa: CASSPNWKETQYF; CDR3nt: TGTGCCAGCAGCCCTAATTGGAAAGAGACCCAGTACTTC
j_gene: TRBJ2-6; v_gene: TRBV14; d_gene: TRBD2; len: 20; abundance: few; CDR3aa: CASSRLQGLAGGPGANVLTF; CDR3nt: TGTGCCAGCAGCCGACTACAAGGACTAGCGGGAGGTCCCGGGGCCAACGTCCTGACTTTC
j_gene: TRBJ2-5; v_gene: TRBV6-2/TRBV6-3; d_gene: -; len: 14; abundance: -; CDR3aa: CASSYEGGGRTQYF; CDR3nt: TGTGCCAGCAGTTACGAGGGCGGAGGAAGGACCCAGTACTTC
j_gene: TRBJ1-6; v_gene: TRBV12-3/TRBV12-4; d_gene: -; len: 12; abundance: once; CDR3aa: CASSFVGQTLHF; CDR3nt: TGTGCCAGCAGTTTTGTAGGACAGACTCTCCACTTT
j_gene: TRBJ1-1; v_gene: TRBV7-3; d_gene: -; len: 13; abundance: -; CDR3aa: CASTPQVNTEAFF; CDR3nt: TGTGCCAGCACCCCCCAGGTTAACACTGAAGCTTTCTTT
j_gene: TRBJ1-4; v_gene: TRBV5-1; d_gene: -; len: 14; abundance: few; CDR3aa: CASSLSTVNEKLFF; CDR3nt: TGCGCCAGCAGCTTGTCGACAGTCAATGAAAAACTGTTTTTT
j_gene: TRBJ1-6; v_gene: TRBV7-9; d_gene: -; len: 13; abundance: -; CDR3aa: CASRPTGVGPLHF; CDR3nt: TGTGCCAGCAGGCCAACGGGGGTAGGGCCCCTCCACTTT
j_gene: TRBJ1-5; v_gene: TRBV12-3/TRBV12-4; d_gene: -; len: 14; abundance: many; CDR3aa: CASSPSGSSRAQHF; CDR3nt: TGTGCCAGCAGCCCCTCAGGCTCCTCTAGGGCCCAGCATTTT
j_gene: TRBJ1-5; v_gene: TRBV4-1; d_gene: -; len: 12; abundance: -; CDR3aa: CASSQDRRGQHF; CDR3nt: TGCGCCAGCAGCCAAGATAGGAGGGGCCAGCATTTT
j_gene: TRBJ2-7; v_gene: TRBV28; d_gene: TRBD1; len: 15; abundance: once; CDR3aa: CASSSPGTGYTEQYF; CDR3nt: TGTGCCAGCAGTTCCCCCGGGACAGGCTATACCGAGCAGTACTTC
j_gene: TRBJ1-4; v_gene: TRBV7-3; d_gene: TRBD1; len: 15; abundance: -; CDR3aa: CASSPQGVGTEKLFF; CDR3nt: TGTGCCAGCAGCCCCCAGGGGGTGGGCACTGAAAAACTGTTTTTT
j_gene: TRBJ1-2; v_gene: TRBV2; d_gene: -; len: 12; abundance: many; CDR3aa: CASSIRGTGYTF; CDR3nt: TGTGCCAGCAGTATTAGGGGGACTGGCTACACCTTC
j_gene: TRBJ2-2; v_gene: TRBV3-1; d_gene: -; len: 14; abundance: -; CDR3aa: CASSQAGRAGELFF; CDR3nt: TGTGCCAGCAGCCAAGCGGGTCGGGCCGGGGAGCTGTTTTTT
j_gene: TRBJ1-5; v_gene: TRBV29-1; d_gene: -; len: 13; abundance: -; CDR3aa: CSAARDINQPQHF; CDR3nt: TGCAGCGCCGCACGGGACATTAATCAGCCCCAGCATTTT
j_gene: TRBJ2-2; v_gene: TRBV7-6; d_gene: -; len: 13; abundance: -; CDR3aa: CASSLAPDWELFF; CDR3nt: TGTGCCAGCAGCTTAGCCCCGGACTGGGAGCTGTTTTTT
j_gene: TRBJ1-1; v_gene: TRBV20-1; d_gene: -; len: 12; abundance: -; CDR3aa: CSAYFMGAEAFF; CDR3nt: TGCAGTGCTTACTTTATGGGCGCTGAAGCTTTCTTT
j_gene: TRBJ1-2; v_gene: TRBV29-1; d_gene: -; len: 15; abundance: -; CDR3aa: CSVEDPQGGWTGYTF; CDR3nt: TGCAGCGTTGAAGATCCTCAGGGTGGTTGGACTGGCTACACCTTC
j_gene: TRBJ2-5; v_gene: TRBV20-1; d_gene: TRBD1; len: 15; abundance: -; CDR3aa: CSAGDRGLIQETQYF; CDR3nt: TGCAGTGCTGGCGACAGGGGGCTAATCCAAGAGACCCAGTACTTC
j_gene: TRBJ1-1; v_gene: TRBV24-1; d_gene: -; len: 14; abundance: -; CDR3aa: CAQMGGRMNTEAFF; CDR3nt: TGTGCCCAGATGGGGGGGCGCATGAACACTGAAGCTTTCTTT
j_gene: TRBJ1-6; v_gene: TRBV7-3; d_gene: TRBD1; len: 13; abundance: -; CDR3aa: CASKGQGDIPLHF; CDR3nt: TGTGCCAGCAAAGGACAGGGAGACATACCCCTCCACTTT
j_gene: TRBJ1-2; v_gene: TRBV29-1; d_gene: -; len: 14; abundance: -; CDR3aa: CSVEEATGLYGYTF; CDR3nt: TGCAGCGTTGAAGAGGCGACAGGCCTCTATGGCTACACCTTC
j_gene: TRBJ2-5; v_gene: TRBV7-6; d_gene: TRBD1; len: 15; abundance: -; CDR3aa: CASIFARGKQETQYF; CDR3nt: TGTGCCAGCATATTCGCCAGGGGGAAGCAAGAGACCCAGTACTTC
j_gene: TRBJ2-5; v_gene: TRBV6-2/TRBV6-3; d_gene: -; len: 15; abundance: -; CDR3aa: CASSYGEEGQETQYF; CDR3nt: TGTGCCAGCAGTTACGGGGAGGAGGGCCAAGAGACCCAGTACTTC
j_gene: TRBJ2-7; v_gene: TRBV6-2/TRBV6-3; d_gene: TRBD2; len: 16; abundance: -; CDR3aa: CASSPTPAGGFYEQYF; CDR3nt: TGTGCCAGCAGTCCTACCCCAGCGGGAGGATTCTACGAGCAGTACTTC
j_gene: TRBJ1-2; v_gene: TRBV10-3; d_gene: -; len: 12; abundance: -; CDR3aa: CATVYGTHGYTF; CDR3nt: TGTGCCACCGTCTACGGGACTCATGGCTACACCTTC
j_gene: TRBJ2-5; v_gene: TRBV29-1; d_gene: -; len: 12; abundance: -; CDR3aa: CSVERVRETQYF; CDR3nt: TGCAGCGTTGAGAGGGTTAGAGAGACCCAGTACTTC
j_gene: TRBJ2-7; v_gene: TRBV7-2; d_gene: TRBD1; len: 17; abundance: -; CDR3aa: CASSVTGPGQGIDEQYF; CDR3nt: TGTGCCAGCAGCGTAACAGGGCCGGGACAGGGGATCGACGAGCAGTACTTC
j_gene: TRBJ2-5; v_gene: TRBV14; d_gene: -; len: 15; abundance: few; CDR3aa: CATIAPRGCQETQYF; CDR3nt: TGTGCCACCATCGCTCCCCGGGGCTGCCAAGAGACCCAGTACTTC
j_gene: TRBJ2-2; v_gene: TRBV7-8; d_gene: TRBD2; len: 17; abundance: few; CDR3aa: CASSLPGRGRDTGELFF; CDR3nt: TGTGCCAGCAGCCTCCCCGGGCGCGGGAGGGACACCGGGGAGCTGTTTTTT
j_gene: TRBJ2-7; v_gene: TRBV2; d_gene: -; len: 12; abundance: few; CDR3aa: CASSENSYEQYF; CDR3nt: TGTGCCAGCAGTGAAAACTCCTACGAGCAGTACTTC
j_gene: TRBJ2-2; v_gene: TRBV6-6; d_gene: TRBD2; len: 16; abundance: many; CDR3aa: CASSYIAGGPVGELFF; CDR3nt: TGTGCCAGCAGTTACATCGCGGGAGGGCCCGTCGGGGAGCTGTTTTTT
j_gene: TRBJ2-6; v_gene: TRBV7-9; d_gene: -; len: 17; abundance: -; CDR3aa: CASSLGSKGSGANVLTF; CDR3nt: TGTGCCAGCAGCTTAGGAAGTAAAGGCTCTGGGGCCAACGTCCTGACTTTC
j_gene: TRBJ2-5; v_gene: TRBV29-1; d_gene: TRBD2; len: 13; abundance: -; CDR3aa: CSVELAGQETQYF; CDR3nt: TGCAGCGTTGAATTAGCGGGACAAGAGACCCAGTACTTC
j_gene: TRBJ2-5; v_gene: TRBV15; d_gene: -; len: 12; abundance: -; CDR3aa: CATSRDRDQGDF; CDR3nt: TGTGCCACCAGCAGAGATCGGGACCAGGGAGACTTC
j_gene: TRBJ1-6; v_gene: TRBV2; d_gene: -; len: 14; abundance: many; CDR3aa: CASSVVGQGSPLHF; CDR3nt: TGTGCCAGCAGTGTGGTCGGCCAAGGATCACCCCTCCACTTT
j_gene: TRBJ1-6; v_gene: TRBV4-1; d_gene: -; len: 15; abundance: -; CDR3aa: CASSQETDYNSPLHF; CDR3nt: TGCGCCAGCAGCCAAGAAACAGACTATAATTCACCCCTCCACTTT
j_gene: TRBJ1-5; v_gene: TRBV10-3; d_gene: -; len: 14; abundance: -; CDR3aa: CAIRDGGGNQPQHF; CDR3nt: TGTGCCATCAGGGATGGCGGGGGAAATCAGCCCCAGCATTTT
j_gene: TRBJ1-5; v_gene: TRBV10-3; d_gene: TRBD1; len: 14; abundance: -; CDR3aa: CAISPGQGTQPQHF; CDR3nt: TGTGCCATCAGCCCGGGACAGGGGACACAGCCCCAGCATTTT
j_gene: TRBJ2-7; v_gene: TRBV14; d_gene: TRBD2; len: 16; abundance: many; CDR3aa: CASSQDGPSGGYEQYF; CDR3nt: TGTGCCAGCAGCCAAGATGGGCCTAGCGGAGGCTACGAGCAGTACTTC
j_gene: TRBJ1-3; v_gene: TRBV5-5; d_gene: -; len: 16; abundance: -; CDR3aa: CASSSKTTEWGNTIYF; CDR3nt: TGTGCCAGCAGCTCCAAGACCACCGAATGGGGAAACACCATATATTTT